Included here is one T cell receptor beta chain sequence, with context. The target antigen is unknown. RNA in its total form was extracted from whole blood, and T cells were not sorted. CDR1 and CDR2 from the germline V gene are ENHRY and SYGVKD. CDR3 length equals 13 residues. This sample was included in a study of monozygotic twins with inflammatory bowel disease. The study's findings and limits: Among IBD patients, fewer clonotypes were shared with others than among healthy twins, especially with disease activity. IBD patients showed reduced TCRbeta diversity (inverse Simpson) versus healthy co-twins.

TCRdb reprocessed the 5' RACE reads, with one entry per CDR3 protein and no DNA. This sample contains 140,000 to 150,000 distinct CDR3 sequences. Material for sequencing was blood. The sequence derives from a human donor with ulcerative colitis or Crohn's disease, or a healthy co-twin of an affected twin (not recorded which). The chain uses TRBV10-3 and TRBJ2-5; TCRdb gives TRBD1 as the D gene, but with no DNA this cannot be confirmed. The CDR3 reads CAIARGLTETQYF.